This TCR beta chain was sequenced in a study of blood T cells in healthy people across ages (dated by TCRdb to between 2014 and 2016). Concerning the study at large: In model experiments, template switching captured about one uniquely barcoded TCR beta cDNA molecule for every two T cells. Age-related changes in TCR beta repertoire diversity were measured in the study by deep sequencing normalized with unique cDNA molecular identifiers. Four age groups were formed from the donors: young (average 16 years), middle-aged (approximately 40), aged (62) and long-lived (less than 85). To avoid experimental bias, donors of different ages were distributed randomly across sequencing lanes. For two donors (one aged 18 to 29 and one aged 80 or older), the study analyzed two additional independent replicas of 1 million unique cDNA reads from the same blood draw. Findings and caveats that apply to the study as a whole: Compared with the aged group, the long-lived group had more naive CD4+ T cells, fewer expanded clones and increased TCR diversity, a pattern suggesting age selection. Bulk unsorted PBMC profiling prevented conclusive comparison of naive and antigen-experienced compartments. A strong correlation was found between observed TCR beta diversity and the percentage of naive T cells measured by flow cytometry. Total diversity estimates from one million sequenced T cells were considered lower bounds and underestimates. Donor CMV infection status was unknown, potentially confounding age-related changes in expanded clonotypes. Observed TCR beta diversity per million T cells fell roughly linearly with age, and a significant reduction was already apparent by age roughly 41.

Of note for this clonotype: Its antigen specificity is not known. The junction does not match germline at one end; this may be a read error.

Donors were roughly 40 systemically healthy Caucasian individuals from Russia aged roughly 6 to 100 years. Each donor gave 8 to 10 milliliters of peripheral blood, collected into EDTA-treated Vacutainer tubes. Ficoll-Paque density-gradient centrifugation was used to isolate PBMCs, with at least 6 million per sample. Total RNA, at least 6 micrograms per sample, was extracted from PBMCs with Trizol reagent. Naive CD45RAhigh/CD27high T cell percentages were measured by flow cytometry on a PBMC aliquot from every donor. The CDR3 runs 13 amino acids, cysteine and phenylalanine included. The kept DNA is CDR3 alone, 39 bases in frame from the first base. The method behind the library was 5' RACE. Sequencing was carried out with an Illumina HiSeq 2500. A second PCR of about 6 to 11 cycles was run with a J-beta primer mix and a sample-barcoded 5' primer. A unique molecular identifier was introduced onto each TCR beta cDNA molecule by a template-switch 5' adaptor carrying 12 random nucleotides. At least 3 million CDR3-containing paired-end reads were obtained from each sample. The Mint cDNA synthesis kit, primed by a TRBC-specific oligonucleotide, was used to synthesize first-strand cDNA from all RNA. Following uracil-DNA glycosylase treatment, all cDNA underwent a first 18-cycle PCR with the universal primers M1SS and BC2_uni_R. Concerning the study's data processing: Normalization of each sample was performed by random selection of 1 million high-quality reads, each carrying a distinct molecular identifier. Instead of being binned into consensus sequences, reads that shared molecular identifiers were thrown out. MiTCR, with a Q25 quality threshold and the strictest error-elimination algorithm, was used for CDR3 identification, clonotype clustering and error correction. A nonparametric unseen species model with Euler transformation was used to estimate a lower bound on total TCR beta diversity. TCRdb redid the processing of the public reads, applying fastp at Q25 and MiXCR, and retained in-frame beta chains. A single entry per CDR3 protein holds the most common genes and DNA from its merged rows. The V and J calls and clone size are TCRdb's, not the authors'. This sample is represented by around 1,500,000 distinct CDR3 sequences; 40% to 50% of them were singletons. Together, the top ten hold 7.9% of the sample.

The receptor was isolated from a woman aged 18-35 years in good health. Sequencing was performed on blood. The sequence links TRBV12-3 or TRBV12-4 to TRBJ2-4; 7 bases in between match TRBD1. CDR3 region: CASIRQGGNTQYF. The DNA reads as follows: TGTGCCAGCATCAGACAGGGTGGGAACACTCAGTACTTC.